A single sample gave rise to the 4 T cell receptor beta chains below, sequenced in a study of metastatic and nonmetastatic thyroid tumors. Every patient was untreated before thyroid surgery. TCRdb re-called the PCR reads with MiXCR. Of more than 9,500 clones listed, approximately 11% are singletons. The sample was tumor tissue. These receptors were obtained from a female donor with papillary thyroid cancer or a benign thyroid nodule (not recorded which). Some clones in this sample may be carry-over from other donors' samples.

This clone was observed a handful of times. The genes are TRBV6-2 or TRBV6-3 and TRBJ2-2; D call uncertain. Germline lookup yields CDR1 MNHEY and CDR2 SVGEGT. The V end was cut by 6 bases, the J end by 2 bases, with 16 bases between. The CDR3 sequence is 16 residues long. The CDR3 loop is CASRSDGRANTGELFF. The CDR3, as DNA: TGTGCCAGCAGATCCGACGGTCGGGCAAACACCGGGGAGCTGTTTTTT.

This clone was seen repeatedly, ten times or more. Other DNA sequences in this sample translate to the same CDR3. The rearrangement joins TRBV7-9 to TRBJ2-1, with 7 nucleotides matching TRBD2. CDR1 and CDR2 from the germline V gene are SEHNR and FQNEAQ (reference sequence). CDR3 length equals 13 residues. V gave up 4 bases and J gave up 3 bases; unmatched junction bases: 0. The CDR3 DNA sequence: TGTGCCAGCAGCTCGGGGGGCTACAATGAGCAGTTCTTC. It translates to CASSSGGYNEQFF.

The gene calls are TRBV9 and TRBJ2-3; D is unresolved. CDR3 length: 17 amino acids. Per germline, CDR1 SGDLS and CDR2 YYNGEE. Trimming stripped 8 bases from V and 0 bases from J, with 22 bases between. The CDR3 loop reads CASNSSVTQTSTDTQYF. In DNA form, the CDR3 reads TGTGCCAGTAACTCGTCGGTGACTCAAACTAGCACAGATACGCAGTATTTT.

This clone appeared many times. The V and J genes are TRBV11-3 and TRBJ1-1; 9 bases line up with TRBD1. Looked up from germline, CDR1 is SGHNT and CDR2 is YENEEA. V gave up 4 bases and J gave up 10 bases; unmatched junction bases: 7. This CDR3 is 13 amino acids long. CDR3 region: CASSSTGGVRAFF. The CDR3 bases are TGTGCCAGCAGCTCGACAGGGGGTGTTCGAGCTTTCTTT.